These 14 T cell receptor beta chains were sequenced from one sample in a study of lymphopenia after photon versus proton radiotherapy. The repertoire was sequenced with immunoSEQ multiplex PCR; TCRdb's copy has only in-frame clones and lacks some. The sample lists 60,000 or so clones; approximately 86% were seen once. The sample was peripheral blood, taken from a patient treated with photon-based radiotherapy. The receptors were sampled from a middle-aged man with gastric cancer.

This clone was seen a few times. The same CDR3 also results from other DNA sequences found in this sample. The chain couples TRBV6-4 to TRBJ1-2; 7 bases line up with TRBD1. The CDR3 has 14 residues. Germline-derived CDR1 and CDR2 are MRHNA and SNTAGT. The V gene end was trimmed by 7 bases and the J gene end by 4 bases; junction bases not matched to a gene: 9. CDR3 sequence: CASTPEGGSYGYTF. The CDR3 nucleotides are TGTGCCAGCACTCCCGAAGGGGGCAGCTATGGCTACACCTTC.

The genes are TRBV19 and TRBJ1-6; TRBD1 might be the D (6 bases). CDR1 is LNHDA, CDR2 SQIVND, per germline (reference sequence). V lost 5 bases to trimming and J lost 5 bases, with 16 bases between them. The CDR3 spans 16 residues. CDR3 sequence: CASSPLRGTDNSPLHF. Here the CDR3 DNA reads TGTGCCAGTAGTCCCCTTAGGGGGACGGATAATTCACCCCTCCACTTT.

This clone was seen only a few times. The DNA for the CDR3 is TGTGCCAGCAGAGCTACCTTCCTAGATACGCAGTATTTT. It is translated as CASRATFLDTQYF. The chain recombines TRBV6-1 with TRBJ2-3; D not certain. CDR3 size: 13 residues. Germline V gives CDR1 MNHNS, CDR2 SASEGT. V was cut by 6 bases and J by 5 bases, with 12 bases left in between.

Here the CDR3 DNA reads TGTGCCTGGAACGGAGTTTATGGCTACACCTTC. It is translated as CAWNGVYGYTF. This chain joins TRBV30 and TRBJ1-2; no definite D call. The V end was cut by 4 bases, the J end by 5 bases, with 8 bases between. The CDR3 length is 11 residues. Germline lookup yields CDR1 GTSNPN and CDR2 SVGIG (reference sequence).

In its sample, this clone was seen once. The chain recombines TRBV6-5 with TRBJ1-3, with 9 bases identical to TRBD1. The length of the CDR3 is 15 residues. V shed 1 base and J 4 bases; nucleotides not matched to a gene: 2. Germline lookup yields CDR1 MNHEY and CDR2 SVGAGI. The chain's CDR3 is CASSYFGQGGNTIYF. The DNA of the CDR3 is TGTGCCAGCAGTTACTTCGGACAGGGGGGAAACACCATATATTTT.

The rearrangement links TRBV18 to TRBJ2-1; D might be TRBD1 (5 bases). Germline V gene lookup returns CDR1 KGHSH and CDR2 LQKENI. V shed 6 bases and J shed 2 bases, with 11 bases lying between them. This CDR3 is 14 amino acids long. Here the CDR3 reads CASSPDRTYNEQFF. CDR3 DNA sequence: TGTGCCAGCTCGCCTGACAGAACCTACAATGAGCAGTTCTTC.

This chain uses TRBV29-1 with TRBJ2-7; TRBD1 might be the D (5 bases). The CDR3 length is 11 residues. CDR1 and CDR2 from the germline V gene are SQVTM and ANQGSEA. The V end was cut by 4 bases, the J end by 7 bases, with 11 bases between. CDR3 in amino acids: CSVVAGWEQYF. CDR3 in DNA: TGCAGCGTTGTTGCAGGGTGGGAGCAGTACTTC.

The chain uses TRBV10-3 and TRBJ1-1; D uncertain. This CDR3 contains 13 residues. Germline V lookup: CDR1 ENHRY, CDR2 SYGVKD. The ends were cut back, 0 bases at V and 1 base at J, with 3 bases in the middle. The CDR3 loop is CAISESENTEAFF. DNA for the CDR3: TGTGCCATCAGTGAGTCAGAGAACACTGAAGCTTTCTTT.

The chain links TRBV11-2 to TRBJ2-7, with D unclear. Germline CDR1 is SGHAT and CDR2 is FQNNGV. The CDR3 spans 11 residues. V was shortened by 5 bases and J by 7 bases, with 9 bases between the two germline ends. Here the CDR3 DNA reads TGTGCCAGCAGCCACAACTGGGAGCAGTACTTC. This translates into CASSHNWEQYF. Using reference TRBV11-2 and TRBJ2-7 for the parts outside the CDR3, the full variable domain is EAGVAQSPRYKIIEKRQSVAFWCNPISGHATLYWYQQILGQGPKLLIQFQNNGVVDDSQLPKDRFSAERLKGVDSTLKIQPAKLEDSAVYLCASSHNWEQYFGPGTRLTVT.

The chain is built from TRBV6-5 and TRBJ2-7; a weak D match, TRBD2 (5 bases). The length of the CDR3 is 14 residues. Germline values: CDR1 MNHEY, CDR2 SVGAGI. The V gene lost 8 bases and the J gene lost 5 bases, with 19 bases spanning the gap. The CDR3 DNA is TGTGCCAGCTCTTCCCCCGAGGGTCAGAACGAGCAGTACTTC. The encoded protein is CASSSPEGQNEQYF.

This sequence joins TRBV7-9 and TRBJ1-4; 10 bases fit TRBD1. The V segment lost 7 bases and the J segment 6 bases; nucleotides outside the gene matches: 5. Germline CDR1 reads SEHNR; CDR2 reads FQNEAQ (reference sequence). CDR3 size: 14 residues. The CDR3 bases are TGTGCCAGCACCAGAGGGACAGGGGATGAAAAACTGTTTTTT. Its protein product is CASTRGTGDEKLFF.

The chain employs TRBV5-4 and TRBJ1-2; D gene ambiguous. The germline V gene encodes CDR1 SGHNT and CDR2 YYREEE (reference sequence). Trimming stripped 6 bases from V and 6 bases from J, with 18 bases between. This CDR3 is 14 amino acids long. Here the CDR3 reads CASTPKTGWDGYTF. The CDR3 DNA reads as TGTGCCAGCACTCCAAAGACCGGGTGGGATGGCTACACCTTC.

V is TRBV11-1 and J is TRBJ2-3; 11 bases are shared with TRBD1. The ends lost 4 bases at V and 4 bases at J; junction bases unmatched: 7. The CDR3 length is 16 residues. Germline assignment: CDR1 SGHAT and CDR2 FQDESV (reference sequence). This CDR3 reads CASSSPRTGGADTQYF. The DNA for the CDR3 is TGTGCCAGCAGCTCCCCCCGGACAGGGGGCGCAGATACGCAGTATTTT.

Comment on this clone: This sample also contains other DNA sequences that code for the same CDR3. CDR3 protein: CSVNRGPNEQFF. The DNA for the CDR3 is TGCAGCGTGAATCGGGGCCCTAATGAGCAGTTCTTC. The chain has TRBV29-1 and TRBJ2-1, with D possibly called TRBD1 or TRBD2 (5 bases each). Germline CDR1 is SQVTM and CDR2 is ANQGSEA. Between the trimmed V and J ends, which lost 6 bases and 7 bases, there was a span of 13 bases. The CDR3 consists of 12 residues.